These T cell receptor beta chains were read from a single sample in a study of shared clonotypes between healthy human individuals. Assay used: immunoSEQ multiplex PCR; TCRdb lists only in-frame clones, some missing. The table has around 2.1 million clones, 85% to 95% seen once. Sequencing was carried out using naive CD8+ T cells from PBMCs. These receptors all stem from a man between 18 and 29 years old in good health. Some clones in this sample may be carry-over from other donors' samples. Each CDR3 is given with its conserved first and last residue. The D gene is left open where the match is weak. Clone size is stated in some rows and not others, as once, few, many or a class when expanded.

d_call: TRBD1; j_call: TRBJ2-7; clone_size: NA; v_call: TRBV9; cdr3_aa: CASSVGQGIYEQYF; cdr3_nt: TGTGCCAGCAGCGTAGGACAGGGAATCTACGAGCAGTACTTC
d_call: NA; j_call: TRBJ2-1; clone_size: once; v_call: TRBV4-3; cdr3_aa: CASSRGLSGQDEQFF; cdr3_nt: NA
d_call: NA; j_call: TRBJ2-1; clone_size: NA; v_call: TRBV28; cdr3_aa: CASSPDRLIDNEQFF; cdr3_nt: TGTGCCAGCAGTCCCGACCGACTCATTGACAATGAGCAGTTCTTC
d_call: TRBD1; j_call: TRBJ2-6; clone_size: NA; v_call: TRBV9; cdr3_aa: CASSGGGTGVTLGANVLTF; cdr3_nt: TGTGCCAGCAGCGGCGGTGGGACAGGGGTTACCCTCGGCGCCAACGTCCTGACTTTC
d_call: TRBD1; j_call: TRBJ2-1; clone_size: NA; v_call: TRBV5-1; cdr3_aa: CASSRWTGGINNEQFF; cdr3_nt: TGCGCCAGCAGCCGCTGGACAGGGGGGATTAACAATGAGCAGTTCTTC
d_call: NA; j_call: TRBJ2-1; clone_size: NA; v_call: TRBV5-6; cdr3_aa: CASSLGTISSYNEQFF; cdr3_nt: TGTGCCAGCAGCTTGGGGACCATCAGCTCCTACAATGAGCAGTTCTTC
d_call: TRBD2; j_call: TRBJ2-7; clone_size: NA; v_call: TRBV27; cdr3_aa: CASRILAGALYEQYF; cdr3_nt: TGTGCCAGCAGGATACTAGCGGGAGCCCTCTACGAGCAGTACTTC
d_call: TRBD1; j_call: TRBJ2-7; clone_size: NA; v_call: TRBV27; cdr3_aa: CASSPRPGQYGSYEQYF; cdr3_nt: TGTGCCAGCAGTCCGAGACCGGGACAGTATGGCTCCTACGAGCAGTACTTC
d_call: NA; j_call: TRBJ2-2; clone_size: NA; v_call: TRBV5-6; cdr3_aa: CASSLWSAVNTGELFF; cdr3_nt: TGTGCCAGCAGCTTGTGGTCGGCAGTAAACACCGGGGAGCTGTTTTTT
d_call: NA; j_call: TRBJ1-1; clone_size: NA; v_call: TRBV12-5; cdr3_aa: CASPPNKGNTEAFF; cdr3_nt: TGTGCTAGTCCCCCCAATAAGGGGAACACTGAAGCTTTCTTT
d_call: NA; j_call: TRBJ2-7; clone_size: once; v_call: TRBV5-1; cdr3_aa: CASSQSGRSYEQYF; cdr3_nt: TGCGCCAGCAGCCAGTCTGGCAGGTCCTACGAGCAGTACTTC
d_call: NA; j_call: TRBJ2-7; clone_size: NA; v_call: TRBV28; cdr3_aa: CASSVWRGAGEQYF; cdr3_nt: TGTGCCAGCAGTGTGTGGCGGGGCGCTGGGGAGCAGTACTTC
d_call: TRBD1; j_call: TRBJ2-2; clone_size: NA; v_call: TRBV13; cdr3_aa: CASSHQRTGRHAGELFF; cdr3_nt: TGTGCCAGCAGCCATCAACGGACAGGGAGGCACGCCGGGGAGCTGTTTTTT
d_call: NA; j_call: TRBJ2-1; clone_size: NA; v_call: TRBV6-5; cdr3_aa: CASSYGGLYNEQFF; cdr3_nt: TGTGCCAGCAGTTACGGCGGGCTCTACAATGAGCAGTTCTTC
d_call: NA; j_call: TRBJ2-3; clone_size: NA; v_call: TRBV4-1; cdr3_aa: CASSQSGTTSTDTQYF; cdr3_nt: TGCGCCAGCAGCCAATCCGGGACGACTAGCACAGATACGCAGTATTTT
d_call: NA; j_call: TRBJ1-1; clone_size: NA; v_call: TRBV7-9; cdr3_aa: CASSFSSGPLNTEAFF; cdr3_nt: TGTGCCAGCAGCTTTTCATCGGGGCCCTTGAACACTGAAGCTTTCTTT
d_call: TRBD2; j_call: TRBJ2-1; clone_size: NA; v_call: TRBV7-9; cdr3_aa: CASSLGVSGASYNEQFF; cdr3_nt: TGTGCCAGCAGCTTAGGGGTTAGCGGGGCCTCCTACAATGAGCAGTTCTTC
d_call: NA; j_call: TRBJ1-2; clone_size: NA; v_call: TRBV29-1; cdr3_aa: CSTAGLDGYTF; cdr3_nt: TGCAGCACTGCAGGGCTCGATGGCTACACCTTC
d_call: TRBD1; j_call: TRBJ2-7; clone_size: NA; v_call: TRBV25-1; cdr3_aa: CASSELSTGGGEQYF; cdr3_nt: TGTGCCAGCAGTGAGCTTAGCACAGGGGGCGGAGAGCAGTACTTC
d_call: TRBD2; j_call: TRBJ2-5; clone_size: NA; v_call: TRBV29-1; cdr3_aa: CSAQLAGAWGETQYF; cdr3_nt: TGCAGCGCTCAACTAGCGGGAGCCTGGGGAGAGACCCAGTACTTC
d_call: TRBD1; j_call: TRBJ2-4; clone_size: NA; v_call: TRBV4-2; cdr3_aa: CASSQEPGQGENIQYF; cdr3_nt: TGTGCCAGCAGCCAAGAACCAGGACAGGGCGAAAACATTCAGTACTTC
d_call: TRBD1; j_call: TRBJ1-3; clone_size: NA; v_call: TRBV7-9; cdr3_aa: CASSFNRDRGNTIYF; cdr3_nt: TGTGCCAGCAGCTTTAACCGGGACAGGGGAAACACCATATATTTT
d_call: TRBD2; j_call: TRBJ2-2; clone_size: NA; v_call: TRBV18; cdr3_aa: CASAKLAGGVRNTGELFF; cdr3_nt: TGTGCCAGCGCGAAACTAGCGGGAGGAGTGCGGAACACCGGGGAGCTGTTTTTT
d_call: NA; j_call: TRBJ2-2; clone_size: NA; v_call: TRBV14; cdr3_aa: CASSHSRTKNTGELFF; cdr3_nt: TGTGCCAGCAGCCATAGCCGGACTAAGAACACCGGGGAGCTGTTTTTT
d_call: NA; j_call: TRBJ1-1; clone_size: NA; v_call: TRBV28; cdr3_aa: CASSPGREAFF; cdr3_nt: TGTGCCAGCAGTCCCGGACGGGAAGCTTTCTTT
d_call: NA; j_call: TRBJ2-3; clone_size: NA; v_call: TRBV5-6; cdr3_aa: CASSLEGFARRGTDTQYF; cdr3_nt: TGTGCCAGCAGCTTGGAGGGCTTTGCGAGGAGGGGTACAGATACGCAGTATTTT
d_call: TRBD2; j_call: TRBJ2-4; clone_size: NA; v_call: TRBV27; cdr3_aa: CASSPREGIQYF; cdr3_nt: TGTGCCAGCAGTCCTAGGGAGGGAATTCAGTACTTC
d_call: NA; j_call: TRBJ1-1; clone_size: once; v_call: TRBV5-1; cdr3_aa: CASSLAALDTEAFF; cdr3_nt: TGCGCCAGCAGCTTGGCCGCTCTGGACACTGAAGCTTTCTTT
d_call: TRBD1; j_call: TRBJ2-7; clone_size: once; v_call: TRBV5-6; cdr3_aa: CASSLVRGQAEQYF; cdr3_nt: TGTGCCAGCAGCTTGGTAAGGGGACAGGCCGAGCAGTACTTC
d_call: NA; j_call: TRBJ2-7; clone_size: NA; v_call: TRBV28; cdr3_aa: CASSTNYEQYF; cdr3_nt: TGTGCCAGCAGTACAAATTACGAGCAGTACTTC
d_call: NA; j_call: TRBJ1-4; clone_size: NA; v_call: TRBV4-3; cdr3_aa: CASSSRRTTNEKLFF; cdr3_nt: TGCGCCAGCAGCTCAAGACGCACGACTAATGAAAAACTGTTTTTT
d_call: NA; j_call: TRBJ1-1; clone_size: NA; v_call: TRBV28; cdr3_aa: CASSPRGTWNTEAFF; cdr3_nt: TGTGCCAGCAGTCCGCGGGGAACCTGGAACACTGAAGCTTTCTTT
d_call: NA; j_call: TRBJ1-2; clone_size: NA; v_call: TRBV27; cdr3_aa: CASSLSRDNYGYTF; cdr3_nt: TGTGCCAGCAGTTTAAGCCGGGACAACTATGGCTACACCTTC
d_call: NA; j_call: TRBJ1-3; clone_size: NA; v_call: TRBV27; cdr3_aa: CASSLMGPSGNTIYF; cdr3_nt: TGTGCCAGCAGTTTAATGGGACCCTCAGGGAACACCATATATTTT
d_call: TRBD2; j_call: TRBJ2-3; clone_size: NA; v_call: TRBV9; cdr3_aa: CASKSGITDTQYF; cdr3_nt: TGTGCCAGCAAGAGCGGGATCACAGATACGCAGTATTTT
d_call: TRBD1; j_call: TRBJ2-7; clone_size: NA; v_call: TRBV27; cdr3_aa: CASNRGPGQGASEQYF; cdr3_nt: TGTGCCTCCAATAGGGGGCCGGGACAGGGGGCCTCCGAGCAGTACTTC
d_call: NA; j_call: TRBJ1-5; clone_size: NA; v_call: TRBV27; cdr3_aa: CASSFLGSNQPQHF; cdr3_nt: TGTGCCAGCAGTTTCCTCGGGAGCAATCAGCCCCAGCATTTT
d_call: NA; j_call: TRBJ1-4; clone_size: once; v_call: TRBV4-3; cdr3_aa: CASSQDPGTGVKLFF; cdr3_nt: TGCGCCAGCAGCCAAGATCCGGGGACCGGGGTAAAACTGTTTTTT
d_call: TRBD1; j_call: TRBJ1-4; clone_size: NA; v_call: TRBV25-1; cdr3_aa: CASSEYPPRTGSEKLFF; cdr3_nt: TGTGCCAGCAGTGAATATCCCCCCCGGACAGGGAGTGAAAAACTGTTTTTT
d_call: TRBD2; j_call: TRBJ2-3; clone_size: NA; v_call: TRBV9; cdr3_aa: CASSVGLAGGASTDTQYF; cdr3_nt: TGTGCCAGCAGCGTAGGGCTAGCGGGAGGCGCTAGCACAGATACGCAGTATTTT
d_call: NA; j_call: TRBJ1-5; clone_size: NA; v_call: TRBV13; cdr3_aa: CASSSRGGNQPQHF; cdr3_nt: TGTGCCAGCAGCTCGCGGGGGGGCAATCAGCCCCAGCATTTT
d_call: NA; j_call: TRBJ1-2; clone_size: NA; v_call: TRBV15; cdr3_aa: CATSGRENYGYTF; cdr3_nt: TGTGCCACCAGCGGCAGGGAAAACTATGGCTACACCTTC
d_call: TRBD1; j_call: TRBJ2-5; clone_size: NA; v_call: TRBV13; cdr3_aa: CASSFRPQGMETQYF; cdr3_nt: TGTGCCAGCAGCTTCCGGCCACAGGGGATGGAGACCCAGTACTTC
d_call: NA; j_call: TRBJ1-1; clone_size: NA; v_call: TRBV27; cdr3_aa: CASTPVGGDRTEAFF; cdr3_nt: TGTGCCAGCACCCCGGTCGGGGGCGATCGGACTGAAGCTTTCTTT
d_call: NA; j_call: TRBJ2-6; clone_size: NA; v_call: TRBV28; cdr3_aa: CASSLILTGANVLTF; cdr3_nt: TGTGCCAGCAGTTTAATCCTCACTGGGGCCAACGTCCTGACTTTC
d_call: TRBD1; j_call: TRBJ1-2; clone_size: NA; v_call: TRBV20-1; cdr3_aa: CSVRTGNGYTF; cdr3_nt: TGCAGTGTGAGGACAGGGAATGGCTACACCTTC
d_call: NA; j_call: TRBJ2-3; clone_size: NA; v_call: TRBV7-6; cdr3_aa: CASSFDIRDTQYF; cdr3_nt: TGTGCCAGCAGCTTCGATATAAGAGATACGCAGTATTTT
d_call: TRBD2; j_call: TRBJ2-1; clone_size: once; v_call: TRBV9; cdr3_aa: CASSVSGNLYNEQFF; cdr3_nt: TGTGCCAGCAGCGTCAGCGGGAATCTTTACAATGAGCAGTTCTTC